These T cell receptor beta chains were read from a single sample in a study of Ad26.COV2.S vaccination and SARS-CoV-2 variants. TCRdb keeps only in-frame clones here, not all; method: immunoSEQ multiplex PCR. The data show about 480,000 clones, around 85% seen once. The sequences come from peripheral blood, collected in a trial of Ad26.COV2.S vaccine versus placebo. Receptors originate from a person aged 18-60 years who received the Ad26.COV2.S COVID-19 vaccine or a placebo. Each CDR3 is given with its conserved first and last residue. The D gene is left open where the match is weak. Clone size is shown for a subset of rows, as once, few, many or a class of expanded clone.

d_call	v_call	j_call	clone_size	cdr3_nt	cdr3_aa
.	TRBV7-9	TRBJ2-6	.	TGTGCCAGCAGCTCTGTGATACAGGGATCCGGGGCCAACGTCCTGACTTTC	CASSSVIQGSGANVLTF
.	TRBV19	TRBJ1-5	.	TGTGCCAGTAGAATAATGGGGAGCAATCAGCCCCAGCATTTT	CASRIMGSNQPQHF
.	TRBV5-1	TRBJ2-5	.	TGCGCCAGCAGCCGCCCAGAACCTCTGCAAGAGACCCAGTACTTC	CASSRPEPLQETQYF
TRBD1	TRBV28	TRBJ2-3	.	TGTGCCAGCAACCCGGGACAGGGCAGCGCAGATACGCAGTATTTT	CASNPGQGSADTQYF
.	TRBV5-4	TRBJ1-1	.	TGTGCCAGCAGCCGGGGATCAGAACGGAACACTGAAGCTTTCTTT	CASSRGSERNTEAFF
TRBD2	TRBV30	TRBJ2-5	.	TGTGCCTGGAACAGCGGGAGTGCTTTTGAGACCCAGTACTTC	CAWNSGSAFETQYF
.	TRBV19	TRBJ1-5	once	TGTGCCAGTAGACCCTATAGCAATCAGCCCCAGCATTTT	CASRPYSNQPQHF
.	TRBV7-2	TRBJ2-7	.	TGTGCCAGCAGCTCAACGGGGGACGGAACCTACGAGCAGTACTTC	CASSSTGDGTYEQYF
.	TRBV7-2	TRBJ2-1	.	TGTGCCAGCAGCTTAGCTCCCGGGACATTTCAGTTCTTC	CASSLAPGTFQFF
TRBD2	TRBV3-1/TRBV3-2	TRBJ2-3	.	TGTGCCAGCAGCCAACGGACTAGCGGGACAGATACGCAGTATTTT	CASSQRTSGTDTQYF
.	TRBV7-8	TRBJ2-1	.	TGTGCCAGCAGCAATCGTGGGATCAGCTCCTACAATGAGCAGTTCTTC	CASSNRGISSYNEQFF
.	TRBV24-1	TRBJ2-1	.	TGTGCCACCAGTGACACCGACAGAGATGAGCAGTTCTTC	CATSDTDRDEQFF
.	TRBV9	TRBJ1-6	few	TGTGCCAGCAGCGTAGTTGGTGTGGGTTCACCCCTCCACTTT	CASSVVGVGSPLHF
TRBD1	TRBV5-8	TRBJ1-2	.	TGTGCCAGCAGCTACGGACTAACAGGGGTTCTTCGCGGCTACACCTTC	CASSYGLTGVLRGYTF
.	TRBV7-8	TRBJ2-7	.	TGTGCCAGCAGCTTAAAGGGAATCTACGAGCAGTACTTC	CASSLKGIYEQYF
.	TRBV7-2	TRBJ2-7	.	TGTGCCAGCAGCTTAGGGCCCGGTAGGGACGAGCAGTACTTC	CASSLGPGRDEQYF
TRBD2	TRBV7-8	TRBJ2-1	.	TGTGCCAGCAGCCTCGCCTCGGGAGGAGGTGAGCAGTTCTTC	CASSLASGGGEQFF
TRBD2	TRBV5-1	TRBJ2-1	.	TGCGCTAGCAGGGCTAGCGGAACCTCCTACAATGAGCAGTTCTTC	CASRASGTSYNEQFF
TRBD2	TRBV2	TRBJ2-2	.	TGTGCCAGCAGGGAGCGGGACTCGGGGACCGGGGAGCTGTTTTTT	CASRERDSGTGELFF
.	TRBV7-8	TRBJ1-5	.	TGTGCCAGCAGCTCTTCAGGGGATCAGCCCCAGCATTTT	CASSSSGDQPQHF
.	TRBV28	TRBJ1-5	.	TGTGCCAGCAGTTTAAAAAGCACAATCCTCAATCAGCCCCAGCATTTT	CASSLKSTILNQPQHF
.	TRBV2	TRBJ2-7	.	TGTGCCAGCAGTGATCCCATCGTTACACAGGGTAACGAGCAGTACTTC	CASSDPIVTQGNEQYF
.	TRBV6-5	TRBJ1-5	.	TGTGCCAGCAGCGGGATCTGGGATCAGCCCCAGCATTTT	CASSGIWDQPQHF
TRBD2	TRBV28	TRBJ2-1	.	TGTGCCAGCTACTGGCGGGGGGAGAATGAGCAGTTCTTC	CASYWRGENEQFF
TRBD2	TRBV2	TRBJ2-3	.	TGTGCCAGCAACTCCGCTGGGGGGGGCACAGATACGCAGTATTTT	CASNSAGGGTDTQYF
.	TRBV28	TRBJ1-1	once	TGTGCCAGCAGTCCTCTCCTTGGGTCGGTCCCCACTGAAGCTTTCTTT	CASSPLLGSVPTEAFF